The rows below give T cell receptor beta chains drawn from one sample of a study of blood T cell repertoires in COVID-19. Assay used: immunoSEQ multiplex PCR; TCRdb lists only in-frame clones, some missing. Seen here are 350,000 to 400,000 clones, roughly 90% observed once, and the top ten hold around 0.91%. Sequences were obtained from PBMCs or T cells enriched from blood (not recorded which). These receptors originate from a woman aged 30 to 39 with acute COVID-19. The CDR3 runs from the conserved cysteine through the conserved F or W. A D gene is named only where the DNA matches it firmly. Only some rows state a clone size, as once, few, many or a class for expanded clones.

size,D,J,V,CDR3,DNA
NA,TRBD1,TRBJ1-6,TRBV10-3,CAIRTTGDNSPLHF,TGTGCCATCAGGACGACAGGGGATAATTCACCCCTCCACTTT
NA,TRBD1,TRBJ2-5,TRBV24-1,CATSDLRDRGRGETQYF,TGTGCCACCAGTGACCTCCGGGACAGGGGGCGAGGAGAGACCCAGTACTTC
NA,NA,TRBJ2-7,TRBV30,CAWTSQGSVYEQYF,TGTGCCTGGACATCCCAGGGTTCAGTTTACGAGCAGTACTTC
NA,TRBD1,TRBJ2-1,TRBV6-4,CASSDFYRGNEQFF,TGTGCCAGCAGTGACTTCTACAGGGGGAATGAGCAGTTCTTC
few,NA,TRBJ1-2,TRBV29-1,CSVQLTVNYGYTF,TGCAGCGTCCAATTGACAGTTAACTATGGCTACACCTTC
NA,NA,TRBJ1-1,TRBV7-8,CASSPLVTTAFSMNTEAFF,TGTGCCAGCAGCCCCTTAGTGACGACGGCGTTTAGCATGAACACTGAAGCTTTCTTT
few,NA,TRBJ1-1,TRBV29-1,CSVNLQGRAEAFF,TGCAGCGTCAACCTACAGGGAAGGGCTGAAGCTTTCTTT
NA,NA,TRBJ2-7,TRBV30,CAWSVGAVASYEQYF,TGTGCCTGGAGTGTGGGGGCAGTAGCCTCCTACGAGCAGTACTTC
NA,TRBD2,TRBJ2-3,TRBV9,CASSVGGGAPDTQYF,TGTGCCAGCAGCGTAGGCGGGGGGGCCCCAGATACGCAGTATTTT
once,TRBD2,TRBJ2-2,TRBV24-1,CATSDPTSGGTGELFF,TGTGCCACCAGTGACCCGACTAGCGGGGGGACCGGGGAGCTGTTTTTT
NA,TRBD1,TRBJ1-4,TRBV6-5,CASRPGTGSGEKLFF,TGTGCCAGCAGACCCGGGACAGGGTCGGGTGAAAAACTGTTTTTT
NA,NA,TRBJ2-7,TRBV7-9,CASSLALRGNPSYEQYF,TGTGCCAGCAGCTTAGCGCTTCGGGGGAACCCTTCCTACGAGCAGTACTTC
NA,NA,TRBJ2-3,TRBV7-3,CASSFQSTDTQYF,TGTGCCAGCAGCTTTCAATCCACAGATACGCAGTATTTT
NA,NA,TRBJ2-7,TRBV14,CASSQDRGTELGEQYF,TGTGCCAGCAGCCAAGATCGCGGGACAGAGCTTGGCGAGCAGTACTTC
NA,TRBD1,TRBJ2-7,TRBV24-1,CATSDGGTGLYEQYF,TGTGCCACCAGTGATGGGGGGACAGGGTTATACGAGCAGTACTTC
NA,NA,TRBJ1-1,TRBV15,CATSRDWRDGAPSTEAFF,TGTGCCACCAGCAGAGATTGGCGAGATGGGGCCCCAAGCACTGAAGCTTTCTTT
NA,TRBD2,TRBJ2-7,TRBV2,CASSHGLAKSSYEQYF,TGTGCCAGCAGTCACGGACTAGCGAAGAGCTCCTACGAGCAGTACTTC
few,NA,TRBJ1-1,TRBV6-5,CASSRVLGATEAFF,TGTGCCAGCAGCCGTGTCCTGGGAGCCACTGAAGCTTTCTTT
NA,TRBD2,TRBJ2-2,TRBV5-1,CASTSISGRSNTGELFF,TGCGCCAGCACCTCTATCTCCGGGAGGTCAAACACCGGGGAGCTGTTTTTT
NA,TRBD1,TRBJ1-1,TRBV7-2,CASSPQGIMNTEAFF,TGTGCCAGCAGCCCACAGGGGATCATGAACACTGAAGCTTTCTTT
NA,NA,TRBJ2-1,TRBV11-2,CASSRSPGHSYNEQFF,TGTGCCAGCAGCCGGAGTCCGGGACACTCCTACAATGAGCAGTTCTTC
NA,TRBD1,TRBJ1-2,TRBV6-2/TRBV6-3,CASSRDGQGLYRGYTF,TGTGCCAGCAGTCGAGACGGACAGGGGCTATATCGGGGCTACACCTTC
NA,TRBD1,TRBJ1-4,TRBV27,CASRQTGAYEKLFF,TGTGCCAGCAGACAGACAGGGGCTTATGAAAAACTGTTTTTT
NA,TRBD2,TRBJ2-7,TRBV27,CASSFGARGGTEQYF,TGTGCCAGCAGTTTCGGGGCCCGGGGGGGGACCGAGCAGTACTTC
NA,TRBD1,TRBJ1-2,TRBV7-2,CASSFYLGQAPYGYTF,TGTGCCAGCAGCTTCTATCTGGGACAGGCACCCTATGGCTACACCTTC
NA,NA,TRBJ1-4,TRBV4-1,CASSQVGGGEKLFF,TGCGCCAGCAGCCAAGTTGGGGGAGGGGAAAAACTGTTTTTT
NA,TRBD1,TRBJ1-2,TRBV29-1,CSVAGTGNGYTF,TGCAGCGTCGCCGGGACAGGGAACGGCTACACCTTC
few,NA,TRBJ1-2,TRBV5-1,CASSLGTANYGYTF,TGCGCCAGCAGCTTGGGGACAGCAAACTATGGCTACACCTTC
NA,NA,TRBJ2-7,TRBV12-3/TRBV12-4,CASSLFGVEQYF,TGTGCCAGCAGTTTATTCGGGGTCGAGCAGTACTTC
NA,TRBD2,TRBJ2-1,TRBV24-1,CATSDYGGGPGDEQFF,TGTGCCACCAGTGATTACGGGGGGGGGCCCGGCGATGAGCAGTTCTTC
once,NA,TRBJ1-6,TRBV7-3,CASSLGRERSPLHF,TGTGCCAGCAGTCTGGGGAGGGAACGCTCACCCCTCCACTTT
NA,TRBD1,TRBJ2-1,TRBV11-1,CASSAGDRDNEQFF,TGTGCCAGCAGCGCCGGGGACAGGGACAATGAGCAGTTCTTC
once,NA,TRBJ1-1,TRBV5-6,CASSSLWRERAFF,TGTGCCAGCAGCTCCCTTTGGAGGGAGCGAGCTTTCTTT
NA,NA,TRBJ1-5,TRBV7-9,CASSLGRGGGNQPQHF,TGTGCCAGCAGCTTAGGCAGGGGAGGGGGCAATCAGCCCCAGCATTTT
NA,TRBD2,TRBJ2-2,TRBV7-8,CASSLVRGLAGGPHTGELFF,TGTGCCAGCAGCTTAGTACGGGGACTAGCGGGGGGCCCGCACACCGGGGAGCTGTTTTTT
NA,NA,TRBJ1-5,TRBV11-2,CASSPLIKPQHF,TGTGCCAGCAGCCCGCTAATCAAGCCCCAGCATTTT
NA,TRBD1,TRBJ1-4,TRBV5-1,CASSQGGQGNEKLFF,TGCGCCAGCAGTCAAGGAGGACAGGGGAATGAAAAACTGTTTTTT
once,NA,TRBJ1-5,TRBV28,CASSLGQPNQPQHF,TGTGCCAGCAGCCTTGGACAGCCGAATCAGCCCCAGCATTTT
NA,NA,TRBJ1-4,TRBV29-1,CSGQTVSEKLFF,TGCAGCGGTCAGACAGTAAGCGAAAAACTGTTTTTT
NA,TRBD1,TRBJ2-2,TRBV30,CAWSLKGQGYAGELFF,TGTGCCTGGAGTCTGAAGGGACAGGGGTACGCCGGGGAGCTGTTTTTT
NA,NA,TRBJ1-1,TRBV19,CASSIRSGVTEAFF,TGTGCCAGTAGTATACGGTCAGGGGTTACTGAAGCTTTCTTT
NA,NA,TRBJ2-7,TRBV5-1,CASSILGDEQYF,TGCGCCAGCAGCATCTTAGGGGACGAGCAGTACTTC
NA,NA,TRBJ1-1,TRBV5-1,CASSLQGSNTEAFF,TGCGCCAGCAGCTTACAGGGTTCGAACACTGAAGCTTTCTTT
NA,NA,TRBJ2-5,TRBV7-3,CASSSNAARQETQYF,TGTGCCAGCAGCTCCAACGCGGCACGACAAGAGACCCAGTACTTC
NA,TRBD1,TRBJ1-2,TRBV9,CASRSGTGIGYTF,TGTGCCAGCCGATCCGGGACAGGGATTGGCTACACCTTC
NA,NA,TRBJ2-5,TRBV7-9,CASSGQSKETQYF,TGTGCCAGCTCGGGACAATCCAAAGAGACCCAGTACTTC
NA,NA,TRBJ1-6,TRBV6-1,CASSEYRTNSPLHF,TGTGCCAGCAGTGAGTATAGAACCAATTCACCCCTCCACTTT
NA,TRBD1,TRBJ2-7,TRBV7-9,CASGPRGQGANEQYF,TGTGCCAGCGGGCCACGTGGACAGGGGGCTAACGAGCAGTACTTC
few,TRBD1,TRBJ1-5,TRBV6-1,CASSGQRGQGRSQPQHF,TGTGCCAGCAGTGGACAGAGAGGACAGGGGCGATCGCAGCCCCAGCATTTT
NA,NA,TRBJ2-1,TRBV21-1,CASSNVTSPYNEQFF,TGTGCCAGCAGCAACGTAACATCACCCTACAATGAGCAGTTCTTC
NA,TRBD1,TRBJ1-3,TRBV3-1/TRBV3-2,CASSNRGFGNTIYF,TGTGCCAGCAGCAACAGGGGATTTGGAAACACCATATATTTT